The 13 T cell receptor beta chains reported below all come from one sample, sequenced in a study of blood T cell repertoires in COVID-19. TCRdb's copy holds only in-frame clones and misses some; the assay was immunoSEQ multiplex PCR. The sample lists about 92,000 clones, around 85% occurring once. Sample: peripheral blood. The receptors originated from a human donor in a cohort sampled during active COVID-19.

This clone came up once. The chain joins TRBV5-4 to TRBJ2-3; unclear D gene. Trimming shortened V by 0 bases and J by 0 bases, and 5 bases separated the two germline ends. Looked up from germline, CDR1 is SGHNT and CDR2 is YYREEE (reference sequence). CDR3 size: 14 residues. CDR3 sequence reads: CASSLGTSTDTQYF. The CDR3 DNA is TGTGCCAGCAGCTTGGGAACTAGCACAGATACGCAGTATTTT.

The count of this clone is one. The junction departs from germline at one end; a sequencing error may be responsible. CDR3 in amino acids: CASSLGHTLSYNEQFF. The CDR3 DNA sequence: TGTGCCAGCAGTTTAGGGCACACCCTCTCCTACAATGAGCAGTTCTTC. The V gene is TRBV13, the J gene TRBJ2-1; no definite D call. The CDR3 sequence is 16 residues long. Germline V lookup: CDR1 PRHDT, CDR2 FYEKMQ (reference sequence).

This clone was seen a single time. The genes are TRBV9 and TRBJ1-2, with D possibly matching TRBD1 (6 bases). Germline values: CDR1 SGDLS, CDR2 YYNGEE. The CDR3 is 15 amino acids. Trimming left V 0 bases short and J 4 bases short, with 13 bases between. CDR3 DNA sequence: TGTGCCAGCAGCGTAGATGGTGTGGGGGCCTATGGCTACACCTTC. It translates to CASSVDGVGAYGYTF. Using reference TRBV9 and TRBJ1-2 for the parts outside the CDR3, the full variable domain is DSGVTQTPKHLITATGQRVTLRCSPRSGDLSVYWYQQSLDQGLQFLIQYYNGEERAKGNILERFSAQQFPDLHSELNLSSLELGDSALYFCASSVDGVGAYGYTFGSGTRLTVV.

This clone was counted once. V is TRBV5-6 and J is TRBJ1-6; D call uncertain. The CDR3 spans 12 residues. Germline V lookup: CDR1 SGHDT, CDR2 YYEEEE. Trimming removed 1 base at V and 9 bases at J, with 5 bases between. The CDR3 region has the DNA TGTGCCAGCAGCTTGTTGAGTTCACCCCTCCACTTT. Protein sequence: CASSLLSSPLHF.

This clone was detected once. The chain links TRBV7-3 to TRBJ2-3; unclear D gene. Trimming took 4 bases from V and 1 from J, leaving 9 bases between them. This CDR3 has 14 amino acids. Per germline, CDR1 SGHTA and CDR2 FQGTGA. The CDR3 nucleotides are TGTGCCAGCAGCTATCGAGGCCGCACAGATACGCAGTATTTT. It codes for CASSYRGRTDTQYF. The whole variable domain, remainder taken from reference TRBV7-3 and TRBJ2-3, is GAGVSQTPSNKVTEKGKYVELRCDPISGHTALYWYRQSLGQGPEFLIYFQGTGAADDSGLPNDRFFAVRPEGSVSTLKIQRTERGDSAVYLCASSYRGRTDTQYFGPGTRLTVL.

The chain uses TRBV7-8 and TRBJ2-1, with D possibly TRBD2 on 5 matching bases. This CDR3 is built from 15 residues. Germline V CDR1 and CDR2: SGHVS, FQNEAQ. V was shortened by 1 base and J by 7 bases, with 14 bases between the two germline ends. CDR3 sequence: CASSLVGLRGNEQFF. Written as DNA, the CDR3 is TGTGCCAGCAGCTTAGTTGGACTTAGAGGAAATGAGCAGTTCTTC.

The chain combines TRBV7-3 with TRBJ2-2, with 12 bases that match TRBD2. The J segment lost 5 bases and the V segment lost 4 bases, leaving 2 bases of the junction unmatched. The CDR3 is made up of 15 amino acids. Germline CDR1 and CDR2: SGHTA and FQGTGA. Here the CDR3 reads CASSYGLAGTGELFF. The CDR3, as DNA: TGTGCCAGCAGCTATGGACTAGCGGGGACCGGGGAGCTGTTTTTT.

This rearrangement joins TRBV12-5 to TRBJ2-5; tentative D call: TRBD2 (6 bases). The CDR3 is 14 amino acids. With 7 bases removed from V and 1 base from J, the gap between germline ends came to 13 bases. CDR1 is LGHNT and CDR2 is FRNRAP in the germline V gene. The CDR3 region has the DNA TGTGCTAGTGAATGGGGTAGCGGCCAAGAGACCCAGTACTTC. It translates to CASEWGSGQETQYF.

The rearrangement joins TRBV9 to TRBJ1-2, with no clear D. Trimming removed 0 bases from V and 5 bases from J, with 14 bases in between. Per germline, CDR1 SGDLS and CDR2 YYNGEE. The CDR3 spans 15 residues. The CDR3 spells CASSVEEGARYGYTF. The CDR3 nucleotides read TGTGCCAGCAGCGTAGAGGAGGGTGCCCGGTATGGCTACACCTTC.

The chain links TRBV9 to TRBJ2-2; possible D gene TRBD1, 6 bases. V lost 4 bases, J lost 6 bases, and 13 bases lay in between. This CDR3 has 14 residues. Per germline, CDR1 SGDLS and CDR2 YYNGEE. The CDR3 sequence: CASSSKTGPGELFF. The CDR3 region has the DNA TGTGCCAGCAGCAGTAAGACAGGCCCCGGGGAGCTGTTTTTT.

This clone is a singleton in its sample. This sequence joins TRBV7-2 and TRBJ2-1, with D possibly TRBD2 on 7 matching bases. The CDR3 consists of 15 residues. The V end was cut by 5 bases, the J end by 0 bases, with 11 bases between. Germline V gene data show CDR1 as SGHTA and CDR2 as FQGNSA. CDR3 DNA sequence: TGTGCCAGCAGCAGGGGGGGAAGCTCCTACAATGAGCAGTTCTTC. Protein: CASSRGGSSYNEQFF.

The chain employs TRBV5-1 and TRBJ2-3; perhaps TRBD1 as D (5 bases). In germline, CDR1 is SGHRS, CDR2 YFSETQ. Trimming stripped 0 bases from V and 4 bases from J, with 12 bases between. CDR3 length: 15 residues. For the CDR3, the DNA is TGCGCCAGCAGCTTGGCGCAGGGTGGCGCAGATACGCAGTATTTT. It codes for CASSLAQGGADTQYF.

The chain recombines TRBV9 with TRBJ2-2; 14 positions match TRBD2. V trimming: 4 bases; J trimming: 2 bases; junction bases outside the gene matches: 7. This CDR3 spans 18 amino acids. The V gene's germline CDR1 is SGDLS and CDR2 YYNGEE. CDR3 DNA: TGTGCCAGCAGCTCGCGGACTAGCGGGGGGCTTAACACCGGGGAGCTGTTTTTT. Its protein product is CASSSRTSGGLNTGELFF. Based on the CDR3 plus reference TRBV9 and TRBJ2-2, the full variable domain is DSGVTQTPKHLITATGQRVTLRCSPRSGDLSVYWYQQSLDQGLQFLIQYYNGEERAKGNILERFSAQQFPDLHSELNLSSLELGDSALYFCASSSRTSGGLNTGELFFGEGSRLTVL.